These 17 T cell receptor beta chains originate from one sample sequenced in a study of shared clonotypes between healthy human individuals. Profiling relied on immunoSEQ multiplex PCR, and the TCRdb table lists in-frame clones only, not all of them. The sample lists over a million clones; approximately 80% were seen once. Sequencing used memory CD4+ T cells from PBMCs. Documented subset: CD45RA-negative fraction. These receptors were obtained from a man between 18 and 29 years old in good health. Some clones in this sample may be carry-over from other donors' samples.

The V gene is TRBV10-3, the J gene TRBJ2-5; 9 nucleotides align to TRBD2. CDR1 and CDR2 from the germline V gene are ENHRY and SYGVKD. The V segment lost 10 bases and the J segment 4 bases; nucleotides outside the gene matches: 10. This CDR3 comprises 14 residues. The CDR3 nucleotides are TGTGCCACCGGGACTAGCCCCACCGGAGAGACCCAGTACTTC. Protein: CATGTSPTGETQYF.

In this sample, this clone turned up many times. The rearrangement uses TRBV7-3 and TRBJ2-1; 9 nucleotides line up with TRBD1. The V and J ends lost 4 bases and 6 bases, in that order; junction bases with no gene match: 4. The CDR3 is made up of 14 amino acids. CDR1 is SGHTA and CDR2 is FQGTGA in the germline V gene. DNA for the CDR3: TGTGCCAGCAGCTCCGGGACAGGGATCAATGAGCAGTTCTTC. It is translated as CASSSGTGINEQFF.

The chain couples TRBV28 to TRBJ2-2, with 8 nucleotides matching TRBD1. Trimming cost V 10 bases and J 4 bases; bases outside gene matches: 8. The CDR3 is 14 amino acids. The germline V gene has CDR1 MDHEN and CDR2 SYDVKM. CDR3 amino acids: CATYGQGRTGELFF. The DNA of the CDR3 is TGTGCCACCTACGGACAGGGTCGCACCGGGGAGCTGTTTTTT.

The chain recombines TRBV4-2 with TRBJ1-1; perhaps TRBD1 as D (5 bases). The CDR3 is 14 residues long. Trimming pared 1 base from V and 6 bases from J, leaving 12 bases between. In germline, CDR1 is LGHNA, CDR2 YNFKEQ. The CDR3 sequence: CASSQGAGAPEAFF. CDR3 sequence (DNA): TGTGCCAGCAGCCAAGGAGCCGGGGCCCCTGAAGCTTTCTTT.

The chain uses TRBV7-2 and TRBJ2-7; TRBD2 aligns across 15 bases. The CDR3 covers 17 residues. V dropped 3 bases and J dropped 6; count of bases not matched to a gene: 9. Germline V CDR1 and CDR2: SGHTA, FQGNSA. CDR3 DNA: TGTGCCAGCAGCTTGCGGACTAGCGGGAGGGCGCCAGGCGAGCAGTACTTC. Protein: CASSLRTSGRAPGEQYF.

The chain is built from TRBV5-4 and TRBJ2-2; D gene uncertain. V lost 3 bases and J lost 4, with 4 bases in between. Germline assignment: CDR1 SGHNT and CDR2 YYREEE (reference sequence). The CDR3 is made up of 12 amino acids. The CDR3 here is CASSYSTGELFF. The CDR3 region has the DNA TGTGCCAGCAGCTATTCCACCGGGGAGCTGTTTTTT.

J is TRBJ2-1 and V is TRBV30; 8 nucleotides agree with TRBD2. V trimming: 4 bases; J trimming: 7 bases; junction bases outside the gene matches: 6. The CDR3 has 13 residues. The germline V gene encodes CDR1 GTSNPN and CDR2 SVGIG (reference sequence). CDR3 DNA sequence: TGTGCCTGGACCAGCGGGAGAGGAAATGAGCAGTTCTTC. This translates into CAWTSGRGNEQFF.

This chain links TRBV19 with TRBJ2-2, with D uncertain. CDR1 and CDR2 (germline): LNHDA, SQIVND (reference sequence). This CDR3 contains 13 residues. Deletions cut 2 bases from V and 3 bases from J, with 4 bases between. The CDR3 here is CASSILHTGELFF. The CDR3 bases are TGTGCCAGTAGTATACTCCACACCGGGGAGCTGTTTTTT.

This chain connects TRBV5-1 to TRBJ1-4; possibly TRBD1 for D (6 bases). The CDR3 has 16 amino acids. V was pared by 7 bases and J by 0 bases, with 16 bases between. Germline-derived CDR1 and CDR2 are SGHRS and YFSETQ. The CDR3 DNA is TGCGCCAGCGGGGCCGGGACACATACAACTAATGAAAAACTGTTTTTT. Encoded protein: CASGAGTHTTNEKLFF.

The rearrangement uses TRBV6-5 and TRBJ2-7; TRBD2 agrees at 9 bases. There are 14 residues in the CDR3. V dropped 7 bases and J dropped 6; count of bases not matched to a gene: 10. The V gene's germline CDR1 is MNHEY and CDR2 SVGAGI. DNA of the CDR3: TGTGCCAGCAAAGGGGCGGGAGGGGTCTCCGAGCAGTACTTC. Protein product: CASKGAGGVSEQYF.

CDR3 amino acids: CASSPGSRYGYTF. DNA for the CDR3: TGTGCCAGCTCCCCCGGTTCGCGCTATGGCTACACCTTC. The V and J genes are TRBV5-6 and TRBJ1-2, with D uncertain. This CDR3 is 13 amino acids long. Trimming stripped 7 bases from V and 4 bases from J, with 14 bases between. Germline CDR1 is SGHDT and CDR2 is YYEEEE.

The chain uses TRBV19 and TRBJ1-3, with D possibly TRBD1 on 5 matching bases. V was trimmed by 7 bases and J by 0 bases, leaving 13 bases between them. Germline values: CDR1 LNHDA, CDR2 SQIVND (reference sequence). CDR3 length: 15 amino acids. The CDR3 sequence is CASKFDGASGNTIYF. The CDR3 nucleotides are TGTGCCAGTAAGTTCGACGGGGCCTCTGGAAACACCATATATTTT.

This chain connects TRBV5-1 to TRBJ2-1, with a tentative D call TRBD1 (6 bases). The CDR3 consists of 16 residues. The germline V gene encodes CDR1 SGHRS and CDR2 YFSETQ. The V and J ends lost 4 bases and 6 bases respectively, with 20 bases between them. This chain's CDR3 is CASSGSLGGVGNEQFF. Written as DNA, the CDR3 is TGCGCCAGCAGCGGTTCTCTAGGGGGTGTTGGCAATGAGCAGTTCTTC.

The CDR3 DNA follows: TGCAGCGTCGACAGCGGGATCCTAGGGCAGTACTTC. This encodes CSVDSGILGQYF. The chain combines TRBV29-1 with TRBJ2-7, with 7 bases fitting TRBD2. The CDR3 consists of 12 residues. The J segment lost 9 bases and the V segment lost 6 bases, leaving 11 bases of the junction unmatched. From germline, CDR1 is SQVTM and CDR2 ANQGSEA.

This clone was observed once. This chain joins TRBV25-1 and TRBJ2-7, with a tentative D call TRBD1 (5 bases). The CDR3 consists of 15 residues. CDR1 and CDR2 (germline): MGHDK, SYGVNS. The V and J ends lost 5 bases and 2 bases respectively, with 16 bases between them. The chain's CDR3 is CASSPKRGLPYEQYF. DNA for the CDR3: TGTGCCAGCAGTCCCAAAAGGGGCCTACCCTACGAGCAGTACTTC.

The gene calls are TRBV30 and TRBJ2-1, with D perhaps assigned TRBD1 or TRBD2 (7 bases each). CDR3 length equals 13 residues. CDR1 and CDR2 (germline): GTSNPN, SVGIG (reference sequence). V lost 1 base and J 10 bases, leaving 14 bases between the germline ends. The CDR3 bases are TGTGCCTGGAGTGCTCAGGGGGGGTTGGAGCAGTTCTTC. This codes for CAWSAQGGLEQFF.

The rearrangement uses TRBV5-6 and TRBJ2-5; the match to TRBD1 covers 9 bases. V lost 4 bases and J lost 5; bases outside the gene matches: 12. There are 16 residues in the CDR3. Germline V gives CDR1 SGHDT, CDR2 YYEEEE. Written as DNA, the CDR3 is TGTGCCAGCAGCAAAGAGACAGGGGGTTGGGAGGAGACCCAGTACTTC. This gives the protein CASSKETGGWEETQYF.